This is a list of T cell receptor beta chains from one sample in a study of lymphopenia after photon versus proton radiotherapy. Using immunoSEQ multiplex PCR, the repertoire was profiled, and TCRdb retains in-frame clones only, with some absent. This sample has approximately 71,000 clones, with approximately 91% found just once. Sample: peripheral blood, taken from a patient treated with photon-based radiotherapy. The receptors derive from a woman between 65 and 79 years old with pancreatic cancer. Both conserved end residues are part of each CDR3. A D gene is named only where the DNA matches it firmly. Rows give clone size only sometimes, using once, few, many, or a class for an expanded clone.

V: TRBV7-2
J: TRBJ2-2
D: NA
size: NA
CDR3: CASSVSGGSTGELFF
DNA: TGTGCCAGCAGCGTTTCAGGGGGGAGCACCGGGGAGCTGTTTTTT

V: TRBV15
J: TRBJ2-5
D: NA
size: NA
CDR3: CATSRDSETQYF
DNA: TGTGCCACCAGCAGAGACTCAGAGACCCAGTACTTC

V: TRBV6-5
J: TRBJ1-2
D: NA
size: NA
CDR3: CASSPGTIGYRGYTF
DNA: TGTGCCAGCAGCCCCGGGACAATCGGATATCGTGGCTACACCTTC

V: TRBV28
J: TRBJ2-3
D: NA
size: NA
CDR3: CASSLSDTDTQYF
DNA: TGTGCCAGCAGTTTGAGCGACACAGATACGCAGTATTTT

V: TRBV19
J: TRBJ2-3
D: NA
size: NA
CDR3: CASNHRVASTDTQYF
DNA: TGTGCCAGTAACCATCGAGTTGCGAGCACAGATACGCAGTATTTT

V: TRBV30
J: TRBJ1-2
D: NA
size: NA
CDR3: CAWVQGNYGYTF
DNA: TGTGCCTGGGTACAGGGAAACTATGGCTACACCTTC

V: TRBV5-1
J: TRBJ1-1
D: TRBD1
size: NA
CDR3: CASSLDGTGGEGTEAFF
DNA: TGCGCCAGCAGCTTGGACGGGACAGGGGGCGAGGGCACTGAAGCTTTCTTT

V: TRBV7-2
J: TRBJ1-1
D: NA
size: NA
CDR3: CASSLAARVTEAFF
DNA: TGTGCCAGCAGCTTAGCGGCCAGGGTCACTGAAGCTTTCTTT

V: TRBV19
J: TRBJ1-5
D: NA
size: NA
CDR3: CASSIVGAPGTQHF
DNA: TGTGCCAGTAGTATAGTGGGGGCCCCCGGGACCCAGCATTTT

V: TRBV4-3
J: TRBJ1-2
D: NA
size: once
CDR3: CASSQGSDFYGYTF
DNA: TGCGCCAGCAGCCAAGGATCTGATTTCTATGGCTACACCTTC

V: TRBV9
J: TRBJ2-3
D: NA
size: NA
CDR3: CASSVVPGSADTQYF
DNA: TGTGCCAGCAGCGTAGTCCCCGGGAGTGCTGATACGCAGTATTTT

V: TRBV11-3
J: TRBJ2-1
D: TRBD2
size: NA
CDR3: CASSPSGRPNEQFF
DNA: TGTGCCAGCAGTCCTAGCGGGCGTCCCAATGAGCAGTTCTTC

V: TRBV9
J: TRBJ1-5
D: NA
size: NA
CDR3: CASSSDSYSNQPQHF
DNA: TGTGCCAGCAGCTCCGATTCCTATAGCAATCAGCCCCAGCATTTT

V: TRBV11-2
J: TRBJ2-7
D: NA
size: NA
CDR3: CASSLEYEQYF
DNA: TGTGCCAGCAGCTTAGAATACGAGCAGTACTTC

V: TRBV6-1
J: TRBJ2-3
D: NA
size: NA
CDR3: CASSEPAIPDTQYF
DNA: TGTGCCAGCAGTGAGCCAGCTATCCCAGATACGCAGTATTTT

V: TRBV15
J: TRBJ2-5
D: TRBD2
size: NA
CDR3: CATSRSGTETQYF
DNA: TGTGCCACCAGCCGTAGCGGGACTGAGACCCAGTACTTC

V: TRBV5-6
J: TRBJ2-7
D: NA
size: NA
CDR3: CASSLAADSYEQYF
DNA: TGTGCCAGCAGCTTGGCGGCGGATTCCTACGAGCAGTACTTC

V: TRBV7-8
J: TRBJ2-1
D: NA
size: NA
CDR3: CASSLVVYNEQFF
DNA: TGTGCCAGCAGCTTAGTAGTATACAATGAGCAGTTCTTC

V: TRBV6-5
J: TRBJ2-1
D: NA
size: NA
CDR3: CASSYDSGAVNEQFF
DNA: TGTGCCAGCAGTTACGATAGTGGGGCCGTCAATGAGCAGTTCTTC

V: TRBV27
J: TRBJ1-2
D: NA
size: NA
CDR3: CASSPYRAGHEDGYTF
DNA: TGTGCCAGCAGTCCGTATCGGGCAGGCCACGAAGATGGCTACACCTTC

V: TRBV4-3
J: TRBJ1-2
D: TRBD1
size: NA
CDR3: CASSPETGRNYGYTF
DNA: TGCGCCAGCAGCCCCGAGACAGGGAGGAACTATGGCTACACCTTC

V: TRBV19
J: TRBJ2-3
D: NA
size: NA
CDR3: CASSPPGAHLRTDTQYF
DNA: TGTGCCAGTAGTCCCCCTGGAGCGCACCTAAGGACAGATACGCAGTATTTT

V: TRBV6-1
J: TRBJ1-3
D: TRBD1
size: NA
CDR3: CASSGGTGGNTIYF
DNA: TGTGCCAGCAGTGGAGGGACAGGGGGAAACACCATATATTTT

V: TRBV29-1
J: TRBJ2-7
D: TRBD2
size: NA
CDR3: CSVDGTSGIPTKQYF
DNA: TGCAGCGTTGATGGGACTAGCGGAATACCTACGAAGCAGTACTTC

V: TRBV10-3
J: TRBJ2-6
D: NA
size: NA
CDR3: CAISEPRGRGSGANVLTF
DNA: TGTGCCATCAGTGAGCCCAGGGGAAGGGGCTCTGGGGCCAACGTCCTGACTTTC

V: TRBV7-8
J: TRBJ1-5
D: NA
size: NA
CDR3: CASGGNQPQHF
DNA: TGTGCCAGCGGGGGGAATCAGCCCCAGCATTTT

V: TRBV29-1
J: TRBJ2-1
D: TRBD2
size: NA
CDR3: CSVETRRASGIYNEQFF
DNA: TGCAGCGTTGAAACTAGGCGGGCTAGCGGGATCTACAATGAGCAGTTCTTC

V: TRBV5-4
J: TRBJ2-2
D: TRBD2
size: NA
CDR3: CASSPAGGPNTGELFF
DNA: TGTGCCAGCAGCCCTGCGGGAGGGCCAAACACCGGGGAGCTGTTTTTT

V: TRBV9
J: TRBJ2-1
D: TRBD2
size: NA
CDR3: CASSSSGTKSNEQFF
DNA: TGTGCCAGCAGCTCGTCCGGGACTAAAAGCAATGAGCAGTTCTTC

V: TRBV19
J: TRBJ2-3
D: TRBD1
size: NA
CDR3: CASSLPGTDNTQYF
DNA: TGTGCCAGTAGTCTTCCCGGGACAGACAATACGCAGTATTTT

V: TRBV7-9
J: TRBJ2-5
D: NA
size: NA
CDR3: CASSLILATQYF
DNA: TGTGCCAGCAGCTTAATACTAGCAACCCAGTACTTC

V: TRBV27
J: TRBJ2-3
D: TRBD1
size: NA
CDR3: CASNREGQGVITDTQYF
DNA: TGTGCCAGCAACCGCGAGGGACAGGGGGTAATTACAGATACGCAGTATTTT

V: TRBV29-1
J: TRBJ2-1
D: NA
size: NA
CDR3: CSGDFYNEQFF
DNA: TGCAGCGGGGACTTCTACAATGAGCAGTTCTTC

V: TRBV5-6
J: TRBJ2-5
D: TRBD2
size: NA
CDR3: CASSIREGFSETQYF
DNA: TGTGCCAGCAGCATACGGGAGGGGTTTTCGGAGACCCAGTACTTC

V: TRBV29-1
J: TRBJ2-5
D: TRBD2
size: NA
CDR3: CSVRRDYQETQYF
DNA: TGCAGCGTCCGGAGGGACTATCAAGAGACCCAGTACTTC

V: TRBV6-1
J: TRBJ1-3
D: NA
size: NA
CDR3: CASKFTRTYGNTIYF
DNA: TGTGCCAGCAAGTTCACCAGGACATATGGAAACACCATATATTTT

V: TRBV4-3
J: TRBJ1-1
D: NA
size: few
CDR3: CASSPQQGMGTEAFF
DNA: TGCGCCAGCAGCCCCCAACAGGGAATGGGCACTGAAGCTTTCTTT

V: TRBV5-1
J: TRBJ2-5
D: NA
size: NA
CDR3: CASSIGGETQYF
DNA: TGCGCCAGCAGCATAGGGGGGGAGACCCAGTACTTC

V: TRBV13
J: TRBJ1-1
D: TRBD1
size: NA
CDR3: CASSATGVTEAFF
DNA: TGTGCCAGCAGCGCCACAGGGGTCACTGAAGCTTTCTTT

V: TRBV6-1
J: TRBJ1-2
D: NA
size: NA
CDR3: CASRIGQYYGYTF
DNA: TGTGCCAGCAGGATAGGACAGTACTATGGCTACACCTTC

V: TRBV2
J: TRBJ2-7
D: TRBD2
size: NA
CDR3: CASRSGTSGYEQYF
DNA: TGTGCCAGCAGATCCGGGACTAGCGGATACGAGCAGTACTTC

V: TRBV19
J: TRBJ1-2
D: TRBD1
size: NA
CDR3: CASSIVADRGRGYTF
DNA: TGTGCCAGTAGTATAGTCGCGGACAGGGGACGGGGCTACACCTTC

V: TRBV29-1
J: TRBJ2-3
D: NA
size: once
CDR3: CSALYTDTQYF
DNA: TGCAGCGCCCTGTACACAGATACGCAGTATTTT

V: TRBV2
J: TRBJ2-7
D: NA
size: NA
CDR3: CASSKEQGLYEQYF
DNA: TGTGCCAGCTCTAAGGAGCAGGGGCTCTACGAGCAGTACTTC

V: TRBV7-9
J: TRBJ2-7
D: TRBD2
size: NA
CDR3: CASSSNPREGEQYF
DNA: TGTGCCAGCAGCTCAAATCCGCGGGAGGGGGAGCAGTACTTC

V: TRBV19
J: TRBJ1-1
D: NA
size: NA
CDR3: CASSRTVNTEAFF
DNA: TGTGCCAGTAGTAGGACAGTGAACACTGAAGCTTTCTTT

V: TRBV6-4
J: TRBJ2-7
D: TRBD1
size: NA
CDR3: CARGTGTSSYEQYF
DNA: TGTGCCAGGGGGACAGGGACAAGCTCCTACGAGCAGTACTTC

V: TRBV28
J: TRBJ2-4
D: NA
size: NA
CDR3: CASSLRRKNIQYF
DNA: TGTGCCAGCAGTCTACGGCGGAAAAACATTCAGTACTTC

V: TRBV6-5
J: TRBJ1-4
D: TRBD1
size: NA
CDR3: CASSSGGDEKLFF
DNA: TGTGCCAGCAGTTCAGGGGGCGATGAAAAACTGTTTTTT